This entry features one T cell receptor (beta chain) sequence. Its antigen is unidentified. No donor had other autoimmune disease, uncontrolled infection, pregnancy or lactation. Establishment of the diagnosis relied upon clinical symptoms, serum thyroxine, TRAb, thyroid ultrasound and orbital computed tomography. The V gene lost 1 base and the J gene lost 7 bases, with 14 bases spanning the gap. The germline CDR1 and CDR2 sequences are SGHTA and FQGNSA. This CDR3 contains 16 residues. This sample is part of a study of Graves' ophthalmopathy and Graves' hyperthyroidism. Amplification of the TCR beta CDR3 regions used RNA transcripts (as template). Second-round multiplex PCR came after first-round RT-PCR with HTBI primers. TCRdb processed the multiplex PCR reads anew with MiXCR; each CDR3 protein has one entry. The table has some 210,000 distinct CDR3 sequences, under 30% seen once. Points from the study as a whole: Sensitivity of around 85% and specificity of 65% to 83% were achieved when a 13-signature model separated ophthalmopathy from stable hyperthyroidism. Most thyroid clonotypes with frequency above 0.001 were detected in blood too.

Sequencing input: peripheral blood. The rearrangement uses TRBV7-2 and TRBJ1-6; D is undetermined. The receptor was isolated from a man aged 50 or older with Graves' ophthalmopathy. The CDR3 bases are TGTGCCAGCAGCTTAGGGGCGCTCAAGTACAATTCACCCCTCCACTTT. Protein product: CASSLGALKYNSPLHF.